A selection of T cell receptor beta chains follows, all from one sample in a study of T cells expressing NK-cell markers. TCRdb re-called the 5' RACE reads, yielding one record per CDR3 amino acid sequence without DNA. The listing records 500,000 to 700,000 distinct CDR3 sequences. The specimen was blood T cells: a sorted CD56 or NKG2C T cell subset, CD4+ or CD8+ T cells, or bulk PBMC T cells (not recorded which). Receptor source: a man aged 18 to 30 in good health. Both conserved end residues are part of each CDR3.

TRBV10-3,TRBJ2-3,CAITARETASTDTQYF
TRBV12-5,TRBJ2-3,CASGTIAGGNTDTQYF
TRBV4-1,TRBJ2-3,CASSQENAGTYPRDTQYF
TRBV20-1,TRBJ2-7,CSAQVGGAREQYF
TRBV12-3/TRBV12-4,TRBJ2-3,CASSLYGTDTQYF
TRBV5-1,TRBJ2-7,CASSLADRGNEQYF
TRBV6-5,TRBJ2-2,CASSYWLASGDTGELFF
TRBV10-3,TRBJ1-2,CAIRPTSNYGYTF
TRBV9,TRBJ2-5,CASSVAWTSVAGETQYF
TRBV18,TRBJ1-5,CASSPSRGVSQPQHF
TRBV14,TRBJ2-3,CASSQGATLSTDTQYF
TRBV7-2,TRBJ2-3,CASSLESSSTDTQYF
TRBV27,TRBJ2-7,CASRGGTSGTSYEQYF
TRBV7-9,TRBJ2-3,CASSPSILSDTQYF
TRBV9,TRBJ2-2,CASSVEREGVRTGELFF
TRBV29-1,TRBJ2-7,CSVEDRTGYPYEQYF
TRBV2,TRBJ1-5,CASTGRDRVSNQPQHF
TRBV29-1,TRBJ1-5,CSVEIASGQPQHF
TRBV20-1,TRBJ1-3,CSVANRRSGNTIYF
TRBV12-3/TRBV12-4,TRBJ2-1,CASTPGLVFRDEQFF
TRBV7-9,TRBJ2-1,CASSSLRKLAGKFF
TRBV12-3/TRBV12-4,TRBJ2-1,CASSFGGQSAEQFF
TRBV5-6,TRBJ2-3,CASSGAYPGQIPTDTQYF
TRBV7-6,TRBJ2-1,CASSPVLAGGPHNEQFF
TRBV7-8,TRBJ2-1,CASSFGGRMVNEQFF